The 23 T cell receptor beta chains below come from one sample, sequenced in a study of blood T cells in healthy people across ages (dated by TCRdb to between 2014 and 2017). The method behind the library was 5' RACE. TCRdb lists the instrument as Illumina HiSeq 2500. A second PCR of about 6 to 11 cycles was run with a J-beta primer mix and a sample-barcoded 5' primer. TCRdb passed the public sequencing reads through fastp at Q25 and MiXCR, retaining productive beta sequences. Each record represents a unique CDR3 protein, reported with the most common genes and DNA among its rows. The sample table records 1.5 million to 2 million distinct CDR3 sequences; roughly 28% of these occur just once. Jointly, the top ten make up 7.7% of the sample. Sample: blood. Every receptor here comes from a woman aged 25 to 45 in good health.

There are a few counts of this clonotype. The chain joins TRBV12-3 or TRBV12-4 to TRBJ2-5; tentatively, D is TRBD1 (6 bases). Trimming removed 6 bases from V and 5 bases from J, with 22 bases in between. The CDR3 extends over 16 amino acids. The CDR3 loop is CASSPMLREGVETQYF. Written as DNA, the CDR3 is TGTGCCAGCAGCCCTATGCTAAGAGAGGGGGTGGAGACCCAGTACTTC.

CDR3 sequence: CASSLQTEMNTEAFF. The CDR3 DNA follows: TGCGCCAGCAGCCTACAGACGGAAATGAACACTGAAGCTTTCTTT. V is TRBV5-1 and J is TRBJ1-1, with D uncertain. The ends were cut back, 4 bases at V and 0 bases at J, with 13 bases in the middle. The germline gives CDR1 SGHRS, CDR2 YFSETQ. The CDR3 contains 15 residues.

The J gene is TRBJ1-5, the V gene TRBV12-3 or TRBV12-4; D unclear. The CDR3 spans 13 residues. V shed 6 bases and J shed 3 bases, with 9 bases lying between them. CDR3 bases: TGTGCCAGCAGGTCTTCCCTCAATCAGCCCCAGCATTTT. Translation: CASRSSLNQPQHF.

This clonotype was counted between two and nine times. The genes are TRBV9 and TRBJ2-3; D perhaps matches TRBD2 (5 bases). The germline V gene has CDR1 SGDLS and CDR2 YYNGEE. Trimming took off 0 bases at V and 6 bases at J, with 14 bases between the two ends. The CDR3 loop spans 15 amino acids. The CDR3 reads CASSVGSFPGDTQYF. The CDR3 DNA is TGTGCCAGCAGCGTAGGTAGTTTCCCGGGGGATACGCAGTATTTT.

This clonotype occurred a few times. One end of the junction fails to match germline, which may point to a read error. The CDR3 nucleotides are TGCGCCGGCAGCTACACTGGGACAGGAGCTAATCCCACTGAAGCTTTCTTT. Protein sequence: CAGSYTGTGANPTEAFF. This chain connects TRBV5-1 to TRBJ1-1, with 8 bases aligning to TRBD1. The CDR3 has 17 residues. Germline V gene lookup returns CDR1 SGHRS and CDR2 YFSETQ.

This clonotype appeared a few times. The rearrangement joins TRBV5-1 to TRBJ2-1; TRBD1 might be the D (6 bases). The germline CDR1 and CDR2 sequences are SGHRS and YFSETQ. The CDR3 runs to 14 residues. With 4 bases removed from V and 8 bases from J, the gap between germline ends came to 16 bases. DNA for the CDR3: TGCGCCAGCAGCACCTCGACCTACAGGGATGAGCAGTTCTTC. This gives the protein CASSTSTYRDEQFF.

The chain carries TRBV7-9 and TRBJ2-7, with 8 bases that match TRBD1. Trimming removed 5 bases from V and 2 bases from J; junction bases left unmatched: 5. Germline V gives CDR1 SEHNR, CDR2 FQNEAQ (reference sequence). CDR3 size: 14 residues. CDR3 nucleotide sequence: TGTGCCAGCAGCAAGACAGGGGCTCCCTACGAGCAGTACTTC. It codes for CASSKTGAPYEQYF. The whole variable domain, remainder taken from reference TRBV7-9 and TRBJ2-7, is DTGVSQNPRHKITKRGQNVTFRCDPISEHNRLYWYRQTLGQGPEFLTYFQNEAQLEKSRLLSDRFSAERPKGSFSTLEIQRTEQGDSAMYLCASSKTGAPYEQYFGPGTRLTVT.

The rearrangement links TRBV6-6 to TRBJ2-3, with 8 bases fitting TRBD1. After removal of 9 bases from V and 1 base from J, the junction contained 12 bases not matched to a gene. The CDR3 is 16 residues long. Germline V CDR1 and CDR2: MNHNY, SVGAGI (reference sequence). The CDR3 loop reads CASSRGLVMGTDTQYF. The CDR3 coding sequence is TGTGCCAGTAGCAGGGGGCTAGTGATGGGCACAGATACGCAGTATTTT.

For this clonotype: This may arise from a read error, as a much more abundant clone is one base away. The chain combines TRBV10-3 with TRBJ2-4, with 13 bases fitting TRBD2. The CDR3 consists of 15 residues. The germline gives CDR1 ENHRY, CDR2 SYGVKD. The junction had 12 bases not matched to a gene; V was cut back by 6 bases and J by 13 bases. CDR3 in amino acids: CAIRDGTSGNNEQYF. The CDR3 nucleotides are TGTGCCATCAGGGACGGGACTAGCGGGAACAATGAGCAGTACTTC.

On this clonotype: Sequence at one end of the junction differs from germline and may be a read error. The chain joins TRBV7-9 to TRBJ1-5; D gene unclear. Germline V CDR1 and CDR2: SEHNR, FQNEAQ (reference sequence). The CDR3 sequence is 12 residues long. CDR3 coding DNA: TGTGCCAGCAGCTTAGCAGATCAGCCCCGGCATTTT. This gives the protein CASSLADQPRHF.

With respect to this clonotype: Compared with germline, one end of the junction differs, possibly owing to a read error. The genes are TRBV5-5 and TRBJ2-6; no definite D call. Germline CDR1 and CDR2: SGHKS and YYEKEE (reference sequence). This CDR3 is built from 13 residues. CDR3 DNA sequence: TGTACCAGCAGTGCCACTGGGGCCAACGTCCTGACTTTC. Translating gives CTSSATGANVLTF.

In its sample, this clonotype was seen a few times. The J gene is TRBJ2-7, the V gene TRBV7-2; possibly TRBD1 for D (6 bases). Between the trimmed V and J ends, which lost 5 bases and 4 bases, there was a span of 18 bases. Germline lookup yields CDR1 SGHTA and CDR2 FQGNSA. The CDR3 covers 15 residues. CDR3 sequence (DNA): TGTGCCAGCAGCCCACAGCAGGGACATTTTTACGAGCAGTACTTC. The encoded protein is CASSPQQGHFYEQYF. The variable domain in full, with the rest retrieved from reference TRBV7-2 and TRBJ2-7, is GAGVSQSPSNKVTEKGKDVELRCDPISGHTALYWYRQSLGQGLEFLIYFQGNSAPDKSGLPSDRFSAERTGGSVSTLTIQRTQQEDSAVYLCASSPQQGHFYEQYFGPGTRLTVT.

This clonotype showed up many times. The gene calls are TRBV7-2 and TRBJ2-5; TRBD2 matches at 7 bases. This CDR3 spans 15 amino acids. With V trimmed by 4 bases and J by 2 bases, 7 bases remained unmatched. CDR1 SGHTA and CDR2 FQGNSA come from the germline V gene. CDR3 sequence: CASSSVASGQETQYF. Here the CDR3 DNA reads TGTGCCAGCAGCTCCGTGGCTAGCGGACAAGAGACCCAGTACTTC.

This chain uses TRBV9 with TRBJ2-5; TRBD1 matches 8 bases. Germline V gene data show CDR1 as SGDLS and CDR2 as YYNGEE. The CDR3 contains 15 residues. V was clipped by 4 bases and J by 5 bases; unmatched bases: 10. The CDR3 DNA reads as TGTGCCAGCAGCCCACTAAGGACAGGGAAGGAGACCCAGTACTTC. It yields the protein CASSPLRTGKETQYF.

Worth noting for this clonotype: This clone may be a read error of a much larger clone one base away. The chain couples TRBV6-1 to TRBJ1-2; possible D gene TRBD1, 5 bases. Per germline, CDR1 MNHNS and CDR2 SASEGT. CDR3 length: 13 amino acids. Trimming took off 6 bases at V and 3 bases at J, with 11 bases between the two ends. For the CDR3, the DNA is TGTGCCAGCAGGGTGGCGGGGGACTATGGCTACACCTTC. Encoded protein: CASRVAGDYGYTF.

This clonotype showed up just a few times. The chain is built from TRBV7-8 and TRBJ1-4; tentative D call: TRBD1 (6 bases). V lost 1 base to trimming and J lost 0 bases, with 15 bases between them. Germline V gene data show CDR1 as SGHVS and CDR2 as FQNEAQ. CDR3 length equals 18 residues. The CDR3 DNA follows: TGTGCCAGCAGCTTAGGTGCGGGGGGGGCGTCAACTAATGAAAAACTGTTTTTT. Translated: CASSLGAGGASTNEKLFF.

This clonotype was found a few times. This sequence joins TRBV25-1 and TRBJ1-2; D gene ambiguous. Between the trimmed V and J ends, which lost 2 bases and 8 bases, there was a span of 9 bases. Per germline, CDR1 MGHDK and CDR2 SYGVNS. The CDR3 loop spans 12 amino acids. The DNA of the CDR3 is TGTGCCAGCAGTGAAAATGCAGCGGGCTACACCTTC. Its protein product is CASSENAAGYTF.

The genes are TRBV6-7 and TRBJ2-3; D uncertain. TRBV6-7 is annotated as an ORF whose role is uncertain. Trimming pared 5 bases from V and 1 base from J, leaving 25 bases between. CDR3 length: 19 amino acids. The CDR3 is CASSTSYPGLLRRTDTQYF. DNA for the CDR3: TGTGCCAGCAGTACATCTTACCCCGGTCTCTTGAGGCGCACAGATACGCAGTATTTT.

CDR3 bases: TGCGCCAGCAGTCCACTAGGGGGAGGGGCCTGGGAGCAGTTCTTC. This translates into CASSPLGGGAWEQFF. The chain uses TRBV5-1 and TRBJ2-1; weak D call: TRBD2 (7 bases). V was shortened by 5 bases and J by 10 bases, with 22 bases between the two germline ends. This CDR3 comprises 15 residues. Germline V gene data show CDR1 as SGHRS and CDR2 as YFSETQ. Combining the CDR3 with reference TRBV5-1 and TRBJ2-1 gives the whole variable domain KAGVTQTPRYLIKTRGQQVTLSCSPISGHRSVSWYQQTPGQGLQFLFEYFSETQRNKGNFPGRFSGRQFSNSRSEMNVSTLELGDSALYLCASSPLGGGAWEQFFGPGTRLTVL.

This clonotype was counted only a few times. V gene TRBV5-1 combines with J gene TRBJ2-5; 7 positions match TRBD2. After removal of 5 bases from V and 3 bases from J, the junction contained 7 bases not matched to a gene. The CDR3 spans 14 residues. Germline V lookup: CDR1 SGHRS, CDR2 YFSETQ. The CDR3, as DNA: TGCGCCAGCAGTTCCTTGACTAGCAAAGAGACCCAGTACTTC. Translating gives CASSSLTSKETQYF.

A remark on this clonotype: This may come from a read error, since a much larger clone is one base off. The rearrangement links TRBV7-2 to TRBJ2-3; 11 bases line up with TRBD2. J was trimmed by 10 bases and V by 3 bases; bases with no gene match: 9. The CDR3 is 15 amino acids. CDR1 SGHTA and CDR2 FQGNSA come from the germline V gene. This CDR3 is CASSLGTSGPRAQYF. The CDR3 nucleotides read TGTGCCAGCAGCTTGGGGACTAGCGGTCCTAGGGCGCAGTATTTT.

This clonotype appeared a few times. A single base separates this from a much larger clone, so it may be a read error. The rearrangement joins TRBV9 to TRBJ2-7; 7 nucleotides match TRBD2. The V and J ends lost 0 bases and 7 bases, in that order; junction bases with no gene match: 19. Germline CDR1 and CDR2: SGDLS and YYNGEE. The length of the CDR3 is 18 residues. The CDR3 here is CASSVDPGSTSVRNEQYF. The DNA for the CDR3 is TGTGCCAGCAGCGTAGATCCGGGTTCTACTAGCGTTAGAAATGAGCAGTACTTC.

There are a few counts of this clonotype. The chain is built from TRBV29-1 and TRBJ2-5; D is perhaps TRBD1 (5 bases). The ends were cut back, 8 bases at V and 5 bases at J, with 15 bases in the middle. CDR1 is SQVTM and CDR2 is ANQGSEA in the germline V gene. This CDR3 is 12 amino acids long. DNA for the CDR3: TGCAGCACTACGTATGCAGGGGAGACCCAGTACTTC. This codes for CSTTYAGETQYF. Filled out from reference TRBV29-1 and TRBJ2-5, the complete variable domain reads SAVISQKPSRDICQRGTSLTIQCQVDSQVTMMFWYRQQPGQSLTLIATANQGSEATYESGFVIDKFPISRPNLTFSTLTVSNMSPEDSSIYLCSTTYAGETQYFGPGTRLLVL.